This passage covers 20 T cell receptor beta chains from one sample sequenced in a study of blood T cell repertoires in COVID-19. This table comes from immunoSEQ multiplex PCR, and its TCRdb copy is limited to in-frame clones, with some not included. The table has fewer than 300,000 clones, 85% seen once; the top ten hold approximately 5.1%. Sample: peripheral blood. The source of these receptors is a man aged 45-65 years with active or convalescent COVID-19.

The chain links TRBV24-1 to TRBJ2-3, with TRBD2 matching over 11 bases. The germline V gene encodes CDR1 KGHDR and CDR2 SFDVKD. Losses at the gene ends were 4 bases for V and 4 bases for J; bases not matched to a gene: 12. The CDR3 loop spans 18 amino acids. CDR3 bases: TGTGCCACCAGTGACTCATACCCGACTAGCGGGGAGTCAGATACGCAGTATTTT. Residues: CATSDSYPTSGESDTQYF.

This chain connects TRBV27 to TRBJ2-1, with 7 bases fitting TRBD2. Germline CDR1 reads MNHEY; CDR2 reads SMNVEV (reference sequence). This CDR3 has 16 residues. Losses at the gene ends were 2 bases for V and 1 base for J; bases not matched to a gene: 5. The CDR3 region is CASSLKAGVSYNEQFF. The CDR3 nucleotides are TGTGCCAGCAGTTTAAAGGCGGGAGTGTCCTACAATGAGCAGTTCTTC.

This chain uses TRBV5-4 with TRBJ2-2; 7 bases agree with TRBD2. J lost 2 bases, V lost 4 bases, and 8 bases had no gene match. There are 16 residues in the CDR3. Germline lookup yields CDR1 SGHNT and CDR2 YYREEE (reference sequence). The CDR3 DNA is TGTGCCAGCAGCCCGGGAGGCGGGAGTAACACCGGGGAGCTGTTTTTT. Translated, it gives CASSPGGGSNTGELFF.

The chain uses TRBV30 and TRBJ2-7; tentative D call: TRBD1 (5 bases). This CDR3 has 14 residues. Germline V gene data show CDR1 as GTSNPN and CDR2 as SVGIG (reference sequence). Trimming removed 3 bases from V and 7 bases from J, with 19 bases in between. In nucleotides, the CDR3 is TGTGCCTGGAGGGCGAACAGGCAAAGTATGGAGCAGTACTTC. Translating gives CAWRANRQSMEQYF.

This clone was seen only once. The chain links TRBV4-1 to TRBJ2-2; D is possibly TRBD1 (7 bases). CDR1 and CDR2 from the germline V gene are MGHRA and YSYEKL. The CDR3 loop spans 14 amino acids. The CDR3 sequence: CPPRRPGGGGELFF. The CDR3 bases are TGCCCCCCCCGCCGTCCAGGGGGAGGTGGGGAGCTGTTTTTT.

The V call is TRBV12-3 or TRBV12-4, the J call TRBJ1-1, with TRBD1 matching over 7 bases. After removal of 6 bases from V and 1 base from J, the junction contained 2 bases not matched to a gene. CDR3 size: 13 residues. The CDR3 nucleotides read TGTGCCAGCAGGGGGGACAGGAACACTGAAGCTTTCTTT. Translating it yields CASRGDRNTEAFF.

The chain uses TRBV6-5 and TRBJ2-7; D remains unclear. Germline CDR1 and CDR2: MNHEY and SVGAGI. V lost 0 bases to trimming and J lost 7 bases, with 13 bases between them. The CDR3 is 14 amino acids. This CDR3 reads CASSYSRDIGEQYF. In DNA, the CDR3 is TGTGCCAGCAGTTACTCGAGAGACATAGGTGAGCAGTACTTC.

This clone was seen only once. The rearrangement uses TRBV19 and TRBJ1-5, with 12 bases lining up with TRBD1. The CDR3 consists of 18 residues. The ends lost 6 bases at V and 0 bases at J; junction bases unmatched: 9. Germline CDR1 LNHDA, CDR2 SQIVND (reference sequence). The CDR3 bases are TGTGCCAGTAGGACCACGGGGACAGGGGGCTTTAGCAATCAGCCCCAGCATTTT. Translation: CASRTTGTGGFSNQPQHF.

This rearrangement joins TRBV29-1 to TRBJ1-5; no clear D. The V end was cut by 5 bases, the J end by 7 bases, with 15 bases between. The CDR3 is 13 amino acids. CDR1 SQVTM and CDR2 ANQGSEA come from the germline V gene. For the CDR3, the DNA is TGCAGCGTTCAGGCGACGTATGGACAGCCCCAGCATTTT. This sequence encodes CSVQATYGQPQHF.

This chain connects TRBV9 to TRBJ1-5, with D perhaps matching TRBD1 (5 bases). The CDR3 spans 14 residues. The V gene lost 4 bases and the J gene lost 1 base, with 9 bases spanning the gap. Germline V gene lookup returns CDR1 SGDLS and CDR2 YYNGEE. The CDR3 sequence: CASSPGQSNQPQHF. The CDR3 DNA reads as TGTGCCAGCAGCCCAGGGCAAAGCAATCAGCCCCAGCATTTT. Supplemented by reference TRBV9 and TRBJ1-5, the full variable domain reads DSGVTQTPKHLITATGQRVTLRCSPRSGDLSVYWYQQSLDQGLQFLIQYYNGEERAKGNILERFSAQQFPDLHSELNLSSLELGDSALYFCASSPGQSNQPQHFGDGTRLSIL.

V is TRBV12-5 and J is TRBJ1-2, with 7 nucleotides matching TRBD1. The CDR3 loop spans 13 amino acids. The ends lost 10 bases at V and 7 bases at J; junction bases unmatched: 12. Germline V CDR1 and CDR2: LGHNT, FRNRAP. The CDR3 DNA follows: TGTGCTATTGCGCGGGCAGGGGGGAGTGGCTACACCTTC. Protein product: CAIARAGGSGYTF.

The rearrangement uses TRBV27 and TRBJ2-5, with D possibly being TRBD1 (6 bases). The germline V gene encodes CDR1 MNHEY and CDR2 SMNVEV (reference sequence). V dropped 6 bases and J dropped 4 bases, with 15 bases sitting between them. CDR3 length: 14 amino acids. The CDR3 sequence: CASSGTGIGETQYF. CDR3 DNA sequence: TGTGCCAGCAGCGGCACAGGGATTGGAGAGACCCAGTACTTC.

This clone was observed once. The V call is TRBV28, the J call TRBJ1-6; tentative D call: TRBD1 (6 bases). Germline V gene lookup returns CDR1 MDHEN and CDR2 SYDVKM. V dropped 8 bases and J dropped 10 bases, with 12 bases sitting between them. CDR3 length equals 12 residues. The CDR3 sequence is CASGGAESPLHF. The CDR3 DNA sequence: TGTGCCAGCGGGGGGGCAGAATCACCCCTCCACTTT.

The gene calls are TRBV9 and TRBJ2-5, with 11 nucleotides matching TRBD1. The junction had 5 bases not matched to a gene; V was cut back by 3 bases and J by 1 base. The CDR3 extends over 16 amino acids. From germline, CDR1 is SGDLS and CDR2 YYNGEE. CDR3 in amino acids: CASSASGTGGQETQYF. DNA for the CDR3: TGTGCCAGCAGCGCCTCCGGGACAGGGGGCCAAGAGACCCAGTACTTC. Complete variable domain (other parts from reference TRBV9 and TRBJ2-5): DSGVTQTPKHLITATGQRVTLRCSPRSGDLSVYWYQQSLDQGLQFLIQYYNGEERAKGNILERFSAQQFPDLHSELNLSSLELGDSALYFCASSASGTGGQETQYFGPGTRLLVL.

The J gene is TRBJ2-1, the V gene TRBV5-1; 11 nucleotides agree with TRBD2. With 2 bases clipped from V and 8 bases from J, the junction kept 9 bases outside the gene matches. The CDR3 sequence is 16 residues long. The germline gives CDR1 SGHRS, CDR2 YFSETQ. The chain's CDR3 is CASSFLTSGSGHEQFF. CDR3 nucleotides: TGCGCCAGCAGCTTCCTAACTAGCGGGAGCGGCCATGAGCAGTTCTTC.

The rearrangement links TRBV29-1 to TRBJ1-1; tentative D call: TRBD1 (5 bases). CDR3 size: 13 residues. Trimming left V 4 bases short and J 4 bases short, with 13 bases between. CDR1 and CDR2 from the germline V gene are SQVTM and ANQGSEA. CDR3: CSVVRGERTEAFF. The CDR3 nucleotides read TGCAGCGTTGTAAGGGGTGAGCGCACTGAAGCTTTCTTT.

The V call is TRBV7-2, the J call TRBJ2-2; TRBD2 matches 8 bases. This CDR3 contains 18 residues. Germline lookup yields CDR1 SGHTA and CDR2 FQGNSA. Trimming removed 2 bases from V and 8 bases from J; junction bases left unmatched: 16. CDR3 sequence (DNA): TGTGCCAGCAGCTTAAGGGCTAGCGGGCCCATCGTGCCAGGGGAGCTGTTTTTT. It encodes CASSLRASGPIVPGELFF.

This chain uses TRBV19 with TRBJ2-3, with TRBD1 matching 7 bases. Germline-derived CDR1 and CDR2 are LNHDA and SQIVND (reference sequence). This CDR3 is 15 amino acids long. The V segment lost 6 bases and the J segment 3 bases; nucleotides outside the gene matches: 9. The chain's CDR3 is CASSPGGVLTDTQYF. For the CDR3, the DNA is TGTGCCAGTAGCCCAGGGGGAGTATTGACAGATACGCAGTATTTT.

This sequence joins TRBV7-6 and TRBJ1-2; D unresolved. Trimming took off 4 bases at V and 8 bases at J, with 23 bases between the two ends. CDR1 and CDR2 from the germline V gene are SGHVS and FNYEAQ. The CDR3 has 16 residues. The CDR3 sequence: CASSSARVIANTGYTF. CDR3 DNA: TGTGCCAGCAGCTCTGCTAGGGTCATAGCGAATACCGGCTACACCTTC.

The chain couples TRBV11-2 to TRBJ2-3; 7 bases map to TRBD2. The length of the CDR3 is 14 residues. The V segment lost 5 bases and the J segment 6 bases; nucleotides outside the gene matches: 8. Germline loops: CDR1 SGHAT, CDR2 FQNNGV. This chain's CDR3 is CASSPSGPPDTQYF. CDR3 in DNA: TGTGCCAGCAGCCCTAGCGGACCGCCGGATACGCAGTATTTT. Based on the CDR3 plus reference TRBV11-2 and TRBJ2-3, the full variable domain is EAGVAQSPRYKIIEKRQSVAFWCNPISGHATLYWYQQILGQGPKLLIQFQNNGVVDDSQLPKDRFSAERLKGVDSTLKIQPAKLEDSAVYLCASSPSGPPDTQYFGPGTRLTVL.